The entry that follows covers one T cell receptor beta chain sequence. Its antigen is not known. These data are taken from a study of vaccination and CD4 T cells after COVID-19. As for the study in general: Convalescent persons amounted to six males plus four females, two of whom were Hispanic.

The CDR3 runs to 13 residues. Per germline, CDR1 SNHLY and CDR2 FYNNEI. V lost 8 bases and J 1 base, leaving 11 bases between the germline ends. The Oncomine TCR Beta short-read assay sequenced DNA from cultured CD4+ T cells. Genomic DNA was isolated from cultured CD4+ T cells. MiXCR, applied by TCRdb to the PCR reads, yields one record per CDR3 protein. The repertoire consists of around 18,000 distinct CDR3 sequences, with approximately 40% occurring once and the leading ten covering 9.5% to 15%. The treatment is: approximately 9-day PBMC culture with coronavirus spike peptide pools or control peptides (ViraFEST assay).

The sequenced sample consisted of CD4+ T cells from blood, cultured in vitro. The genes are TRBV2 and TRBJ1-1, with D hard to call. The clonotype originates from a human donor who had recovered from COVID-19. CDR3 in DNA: TGTGCCAGCGGCATTTTGGGGAACACTGAAGCTTTCTTT. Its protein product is CASGILGNTEAFF.